These 16 T cell receptor beta chains were all obtained from the same sample, sequenced in a study of tumor-infiltrating lymphocytes in primary liver carcinoma listed by TCRdb under 2017. The instrument given in TCRdb is Illumina HiSeq 2500. TCRbeta-specific cDNA was reverse-transcribed from approximately 0.5 ug total RNA using a constant-region primer and ProtoScript II reverse transcriptase. The TCRbeta libraries were prepared through three rounds of nested multiplex PCR following a slightly modified ARM-PCR procedure. Each of the first two PCR rounds ran for approximately 10 cycles and used multiplex TRBV1-TRBV30 forward primers together with a Cbeta reverse primer. TCRdb trimmed public reads at Q25 via fastp, called clones via MiXCR and kept in-frame beta chains. Every distinct CDR3 protein forms one entry, paired with its most common genes and DNA. The sample yields approximately 300,000 distinct CDR3 sequences; 65% were counted once. Roughly 8.9% of the sample goes to the ten largest clones.

RNA from unsorted whole blood was extracted with TRIzol reagent, and germline DNA was obtained with the DNeasy Blood & Tissue kit. The sample consisted of peripheral blood. The receptors here all came from a man aged 35-49 years with primary liver carcinoma and hepatitis B virus infection.

V and J are TRBV14 and TRBJ2-3; 9 nucleotides align to TRBD2. The length of the CDR3 is 15 residues. After removal of 1 base from V and 6 bases from J, the junction contained 5 bases not matched to a gene. Germline lookup yields CDR1 SGHDN and CDR2 FVKESK. This chain's CDR3 is CASSQGLADSDTQYF. The CDR3 nucleotides are TGTGCCAGCAGCCAAGGACTAGCGGACAGTGATACGCAGTATTTT.

In the case of this clonotype: This may be a read error: a much more frequent sequence differs by one nucleotide. The chain links TRBV6-2 or TRBV6-3 to TRBJ1-4; D perhaps matches TRBD1 (5 bases). Per germline, CDR1 MNHEY and CDR2 SVGEGT. V was clipped by 5 bases and J by 8 bases, with 18 bases between them. The CDR3 is made up of 15 amino acids. Written as DNA, the CDR3 is TGTGCCAGCAGTGAGTGCACAGGAAACCAAGAAAAACTGTTTTTT. Translating it yields CASSECTGNQEKLFF.

In regard to this clonotype: At one boundary the junction diverges from the germline segment, which might be a read error. The chain is built from TRBV6-5 and TRBJ1-2; D gene uncertain. Germline CDR1 reads MNHEY; CDR2 reads SVGAGI. This CDR3 has 13 residues. The CDR3 region has the DNA TGTGCCAGCAGCCCCGACCGGAACTATGGCTACGCCTTC. This translates into CASSPDRNYGYAF.

This clonotype appeared a single time. In DNA form, the CDR3 reads TGTGCCAGCAGCCGGGAATCAGAGGACTACTACTACAATGAGCAGTTCTTC. Residues: CASSRESEDYYYNEQFF. V is TRBV6-1 and J is TRBJ2-1; weak D call: TRBD2 (6 bases). Trimming took off 6 bases at V and 3 bases at J, with 21 bases between the two ends. Germline V gives CDR1 MNHNS, CDR2 SASEGT. The CDR3 totals 17 residues.

Of note for this clonotype: The CDR3 does not close with the conserved phenylalanine or tryptophan, likely indicating a read error. The rearrangement uses TRBV11-3 and TRBJ2-1; a weak D match, TRBD2 (5 bases). Germline V lookup: CDR1 SGHNT, CDR2 YENEEA. This CDR3 contains 17 residues. Trimming took off 0 bases at V and 3 bases at J, with 15 bases between the two ends. DNA of the CDR3: TGTGCCAGCAGCTTAGATAGAGGGCTAGCAGACTACAATGAGCAGTTCCTC. As protein: CASSLDRGLADYNEQFL.

The V and J genes are TRBV7-8 and TRBJ2-1; possibly TRBD2 for D (6 bases). This CDR3 spans 16 amino acids. V lost 4 bases, J lost 7 bases, and 20 bases lay in between. CDR1 and CDR2 (germline): SGHVS, FQNEAQ. CDR3 amino acids: CASSSLPGSSINEQFF. CDR3 nucleotide sequence: TGTGCCAGCAGCTCTCTGCCCGGGAGCTCAATAAATGAGCAGTTCTTC.

In this sample, this clonotype turned up a few times. Being one base from a much bigger clone, this may be a read error. The chain carries TRBV29-1 and TRBJ2-1, with 8 bases lining up with TRBD1. The CDR3 is made up of 14 amino acids. The V segment lost 6 bases and the J segment 11 bases; nucleotides outside the gene matches: 15. The germline V gene encodes CDR1 SQVTM and CDR2 ANQGSEA. The CDR3 loop reads CSVSQGVSNNKQFF. CDR3 coding DNA: TGCAGCGTATCACAGGGGGTCTCGAATAATAAGCAGTTCTTC.

CDR3 bases: TGTGCCAGCAGTTTGGATCCTCACGGAGCCAAAAACATTCAGTACTTC. It codes for CASSLDPHGAKNIQYF. This chain uses TRBV28 with TRBJ2-4; D gene uncertain. The CDR3 totals 16 residues. V lost 3 bases and J lost 0, with 12 bases in between. The germline V gene has CDR1 MDHEN and CDR2 SYDVKM.

Concerning this clonotype itself: A read error is possible here, since a much larger clone lies one base away. This sequence joins TRBV12-3 or TRBV12-4 and TRBJ2-1; D is ambiguous. The CDR3 is made up of 12 amino acids. The germline V and J ends were trimmed by 3 bases and 7 bases, with 7 bases remaining between them. As DNA, the CDR3 is TGTGCCAGCAGTTTTGGCAGTAATGAGCAGTTCTTC. Its protein is CASSFGSNEQFF.

Judged by abundance, this clonotype is medium-sized. This chain connects TRBV11-2 to TRBJ2-2; 9 bases are a match to TRBD1. The CDR3 spans 15 residues. Unmatched junction bases numbered 8, after V lost 5 bases and J lost 7 bases. Per germline, CDR1 SGHAT and CDR2 FQNNGV. CDR3 sequence reads: CASSTYRGPSGELFF. The CDR3 DNA is TGTGCCAGCAGCACGTACAGGGGGCCGAGCGGGGAGCTGTTTTTT.

With regard to this clonotype: Relative to the germline gene, one junction end is altered; a read error may explain this. The chain combines TRBV4-2 with TRBJ1-2; TRBD1 might be the D (5 bases). Germline-derived CDR1 and CDR2 are LGHNA and YNFKEQ. This CDR3 comprises 14 residues. The CDR3 sequence is CASRQDTGHPDCTF. CDR3 DNA: TGTGCCAGCAGGCAAGATACAGGACACCCAGATTGCACCTTC.

As regards this clonotype: A much more abundant neighbour one base away suggests this may be a read error. The gene calls are TRBV6-2 or TRBV6-3 and TRBJ2-1; D might be TRBD1 (5 bases). Germline V gives CDR1 MNHEY, CDR2 SVGEGT. CDR3 size: 13 residues. The DNA for the CDR3 is TGTGCCAGCACTATGAGACAGAGCAATGTGCAGTTCTTC. As protein: CASTMRQSNVQFF.

Of note for this clonotype: The germline gene is not matched at one end of the junction; a read error may be the cause. The CDR3 sequence: CASSHYKQYF. The DNA of the CDR3 is TGTGCCAGCAGTCACTACAAGCAGTACTTC. The chain carries TRBV6-1 and TRBJ2-7; no firm D call. The germline gives CDR1 MNHNS, CDR2 SASEGT. CDR3 length: 10 amino acids.

The V gene is TRBV24-1, the J gene TRBJ2-5, with D hard to call. Germline CDR1 and CDR2: KGHDR and SFDVKD. This CDR3 has 14 residues. The ends were cut back, 3 bases at V and 5 bases at J, with 12 bases in the middle. DNA for the CDR3: TGTGCCACCAGTGATGCAGGAAGTGGGGAGACCCAGTACTTC. It specifies CATSDAGSGETQYF.

The chain combines TRBV5-4 with TRBJ2-3; D is tentatively TRBD1 or TRBD2 (6 bases each). This CDR3 is built from 18 residues. V gave up 2 bases and J gave up 4 bases, with 23 bases separating them. Germline loops: CDR1 SGHNT, CDR2 YYREEE (reference sequence). The CDR3 region has the DNA TGTGCCAGCAGCTTTATCCGGGGGCACCGCTCTGGGCCAGATACGCAGTATTTT. Residues: CASSFIRGHRSGPDTQYF.

Ten or more counts support this clonotype. V and J are TRBV4-1 and TRBJ2-1, with unresolved D. V lost 3 bases and J 6 bases, leaving 3 bases between the germline ends. CDR1 MGHRA and CDR2 YSYEKL come from the germline V gene. The CDR3 is made up of 11 amino acids. CDR3 sequence reads: CASSHGNEQFF. CDR3 coding DNA: TGCGCCAGCAGCCACGGCAATGAGCAGTTCTTC.